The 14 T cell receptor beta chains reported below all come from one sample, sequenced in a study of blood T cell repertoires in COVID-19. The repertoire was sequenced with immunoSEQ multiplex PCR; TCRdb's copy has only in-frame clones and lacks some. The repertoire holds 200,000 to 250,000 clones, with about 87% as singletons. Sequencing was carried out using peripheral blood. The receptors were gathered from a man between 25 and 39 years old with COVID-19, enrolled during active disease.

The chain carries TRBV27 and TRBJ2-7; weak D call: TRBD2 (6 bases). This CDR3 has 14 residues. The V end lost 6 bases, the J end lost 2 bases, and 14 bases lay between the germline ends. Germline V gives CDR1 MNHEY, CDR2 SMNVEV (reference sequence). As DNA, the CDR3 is TGTGCCAGCAGGGCACACAGCGGGCCCTACGAGCAGTACTTC. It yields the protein CASRAHSGPYEQYF.

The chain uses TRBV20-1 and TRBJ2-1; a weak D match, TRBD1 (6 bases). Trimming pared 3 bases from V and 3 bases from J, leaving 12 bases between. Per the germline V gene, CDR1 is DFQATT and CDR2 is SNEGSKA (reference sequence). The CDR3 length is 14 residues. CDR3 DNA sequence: TGCAGTGCTAGTCAGGGGCTAAACTACAATGAGCAGTTCTTC. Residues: CSASQGLNYNEQFF.

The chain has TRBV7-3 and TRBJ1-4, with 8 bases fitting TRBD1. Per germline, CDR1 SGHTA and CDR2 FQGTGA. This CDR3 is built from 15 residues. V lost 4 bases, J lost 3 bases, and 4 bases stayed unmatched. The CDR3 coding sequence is TGTGCCAGCAGCTCCGGACAGGGCTCTAATGAAAAACTGTTTTTT. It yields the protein CASSSGQGSNEKLFF.

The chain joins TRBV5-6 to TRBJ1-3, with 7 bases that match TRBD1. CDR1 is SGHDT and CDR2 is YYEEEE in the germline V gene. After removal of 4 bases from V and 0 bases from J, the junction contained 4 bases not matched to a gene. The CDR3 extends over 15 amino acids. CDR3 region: CASSPDRDSGNTIYF. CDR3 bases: TGTGCCAGCAGCCCTGACAGGGACTCTGGAAACACCATATATTTT.

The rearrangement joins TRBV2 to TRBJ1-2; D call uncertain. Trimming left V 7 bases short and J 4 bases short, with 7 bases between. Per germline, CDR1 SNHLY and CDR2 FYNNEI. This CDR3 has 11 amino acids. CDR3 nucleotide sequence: TGTGCCAGCACTCTATTCTATGGCTACACCTTC. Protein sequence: CASTLFYGYTF.

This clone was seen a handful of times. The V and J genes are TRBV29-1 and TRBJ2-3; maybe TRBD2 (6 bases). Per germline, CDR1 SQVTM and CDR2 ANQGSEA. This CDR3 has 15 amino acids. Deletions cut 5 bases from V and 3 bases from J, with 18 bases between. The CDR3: CSVSPQAGRTDTQYF. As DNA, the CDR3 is TGCAGCGTTAGCCCACAGGCGGGGCGAACAGATACGCAGTATTTT.

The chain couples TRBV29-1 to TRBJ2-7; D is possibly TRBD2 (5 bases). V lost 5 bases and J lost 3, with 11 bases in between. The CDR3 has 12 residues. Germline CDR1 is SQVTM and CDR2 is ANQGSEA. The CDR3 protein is CSVREDHYEQYF. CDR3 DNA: TGCAGCGTTCGGGAAGATCACTACGAGCAGTACTTC.

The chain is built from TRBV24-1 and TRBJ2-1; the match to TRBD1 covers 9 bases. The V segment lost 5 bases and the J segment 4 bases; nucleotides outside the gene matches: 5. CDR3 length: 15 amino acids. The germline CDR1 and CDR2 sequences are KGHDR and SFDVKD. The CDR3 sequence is CATSGDRVLYNEQFF. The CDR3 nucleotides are TGTGCCACCAGTGGGGACAGGGTGTTATACAATGAGCAGTTCTTC.

CDR3 residues: CASSTQERTYTDTQYF. The DNA of the CDR3 is TGTGCCAGCAGTACCCAAGAGCGGACCTACACAGATACGCAGTATTTT. V gene TRBV28 combines with J gene TRBJ2-3; possibly TRBD2 for D (5 bases). This CDR3 comprises 16 residues. Germline V gene lookup returns CDR1 MDHEN and CDR2 SYDVKM. V dropped 5 bases and J dropped 2 bases, with 17 bases sitting between them.

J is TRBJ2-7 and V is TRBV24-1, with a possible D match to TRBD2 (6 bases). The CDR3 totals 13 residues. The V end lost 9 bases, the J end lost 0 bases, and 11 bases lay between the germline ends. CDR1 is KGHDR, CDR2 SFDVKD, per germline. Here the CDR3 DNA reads TGTGCCACCTCGTTCGGGAGCTCCTACGAGCAGTACTTC. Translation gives CATSFGSSYEQYF.

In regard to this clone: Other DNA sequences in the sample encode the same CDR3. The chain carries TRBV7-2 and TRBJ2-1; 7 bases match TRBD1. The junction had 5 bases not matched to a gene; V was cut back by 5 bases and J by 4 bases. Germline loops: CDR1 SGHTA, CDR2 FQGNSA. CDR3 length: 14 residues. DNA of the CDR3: TGTGCCAGCAGCCCGAGACAGGGTTACAATGAGCAGTTCTTC. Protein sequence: CASSPRQGYNEQFF.

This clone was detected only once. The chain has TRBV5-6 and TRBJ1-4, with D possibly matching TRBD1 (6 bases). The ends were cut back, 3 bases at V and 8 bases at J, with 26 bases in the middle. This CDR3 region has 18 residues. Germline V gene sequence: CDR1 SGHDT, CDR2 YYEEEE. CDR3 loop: CASSYTTQLGGDTEKLFF. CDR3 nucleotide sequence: TGTGCCAGCAGCTATACTACCCAGCTAGGGGGGGACACGGAAAAACTGTTTTTT.

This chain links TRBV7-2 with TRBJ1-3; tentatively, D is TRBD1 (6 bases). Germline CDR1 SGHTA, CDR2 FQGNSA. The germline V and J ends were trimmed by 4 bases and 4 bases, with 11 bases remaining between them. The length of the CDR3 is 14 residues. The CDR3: CASSWTAYGNTIYF. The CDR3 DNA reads TGTGCCAGCAGCTGGACAGCTTACGGAAACACCATATATTTT.

The CDR3 protein is CASSIGQGLQPQHF. The CDR3 bases are TGTGCCAGTAGTATAGGACAGGGACTTCAGCCCCAGCATTTT. The chain recombines TRBV19 with TRBJ1-5, with 7 bases aligning to TRBD1. From germline, CDR1 is LNHDA and CDR2 SQIVND (reference sequence). V trimming: 1 base; J trimming: 6 bases; junction bases outside the gene matches: 3. This CDR3 contains 14 residues.